These 27 T cell receptor beta chains were all obtained from the same sample, sequenced in a study of vaccination and CD4 T cells after COVID-19. Treatment given: roughly nine-day PBMC culture with coronavirus spike peptide pools or control peptides (ViraFEST assay). Gathered ahead of the COVID-19 pandemic (2011-2018) were the CD4+ T cells of the unexposed donor. These receptors have no known antigen. Sequenced with the Oncomine TCR Beta short-read assay was DNA taken from cultured CD4+ T cells. TCRdb called the PCR reads again in MiXCR, with one record for every CDR3 protein. The sample records about 2,700 distinct CDR3 sequences, roughly two fifths being singletons. The sequencing sample was made of CD4+ T cells from blood, cultured in vitro. These TCRs come from a human donor in good health.

The rearrangement links TRBV7-8 to TRBJ2-3; the match to TRBD2 covers 7 bases. The CDR3 is made up of 14 amino acids. CDR1 and CDR2 from the germline V gene are SGHVS and FQNEAQ. Trimming removed 5 bases from V and 4 bases from J; junction bases left unmatched: 6. The CDR3 spells CASSLLASADTQYF. The CDR3 nucleotides read TGTGCCAGCAGCCTACTAGCGAGCGCAGATACGCAGTATTTT.

Only a few counts were recorded for this clonotype. The rearrangement links TRBV25-1 to TRBJ2-7; 9 positions agree with TRBD1. Per germline, CDR1 MGHDK and CDR2 SYGVNS. With 3 bases clipped from V and 11 bases from J, the junction kept 8 bases outside the gene matches. This CDR3 has 13 amino acids. The CDR3 is CASSEGPWTGEYF. The CDR3 nucleotides are TGTGCCAGCAGTGAGGGGCCCTGGACAGGGGAGTACTTC.

The chain employs TRBV6-1 and TRBJ1-1; tentatively, D is TRBD1 (5 bases). Germline V CDR1 and CDR2: MNHNS, SASEGT. Trimming stripped 5 bases from V and 0 bases from J, with 10 bases between. CDR3 length: 14 amino acids. CDR3 in DNA: TGTGCCAGCAGTCGCGGGACGGTGAACACTGAAGCTTTCTTT. It is translated as CASSRGTVNTEAFF.

In its sample, this clonotype ranks as medium-sized. The genes are TRBV20-1 and TRBJ1-2, with TRBD1 as a possible D gene (6 bases). Germline CDR1 reads DFQATT; CDR2 reads SNEGSKA (reference sequence). V was trimmed by 4 bases and J by 5 bases, leaving 11 bases between them. This CDR3 region has 12 residues. This chain's CDR3 is CSAITGKYGYTF. The CDR3 DNA reads TGCAGTGCTATTACAGGGAAATATGGCTACACCTTC.

Judged by abundance, this clonotype is large. The gene calls are TRBV2 and TRBJ2-1; unclear D gene. Trimming took 7 bases from V and 3 from J, leaving 13 bases between them. Germline V gene sequence: CDR1 SNHLY, CDR2 FYNNEI. The CDR3 length is 14 residues. The CDR3: CASNPGGHYNEQFF. CDR3 DNA: TGTGCCAGCAACCCGGGCGGTCACTACAATGAGCAGTTCTTC.

The chain is built from TRBV5-5 and TRBJ1-3; possible D gene TRBD1, 5 bases. The length of the CDR3 is 13 residues. The germline gives CDR1 SGHKS, CDR2 YYEKEE (reference sequence). V lost 7 bases and J 2 bases, leaving 10 bases between the germline ends. The CDR3 DNA sequence: TGTGCCAGCGACCCAGGGACTGGAAACACCATATATTTT. Protein sequence: CASDPGTGNTIYF.

There are a few counts of this clonotype. The chain combines TRBV5-4 with TRBJ1-1, with 8 bases lining up with TRBD1. This CDR3 is built from 13 residues. Germline trimming cut 4 bases from V and 7 bases from J; bases unmatched to any gene: 6. Per germline, CDR1 SGHNT and CDR2 YYREEE (reference sequence). Here the CDR3 reads CASSRDRQGEAFF. CDR3 coding DNA: TGTGCCAGCAGCCGGGACAGGCAAGGTGAAGCTTTCTTT.

The chain employs TRBV2 and TRBJ1-4; D unresolved. Germline CDR1 SNHLY, CDR2 FYNNEI. V was shortened by 7 bases and J by 3 bases, with 9 bases between the two germline ends. The CDR3 is 13 residues long. The CDR3 DNA is TGTGCCAGCAATAGCCGCCCTAATGAAAAACTGTTTTTT. Amino acid sequence: CASNSRPNEKLFF.

The chain uses TRBV15 and TRBJ2-3; the D is unclear. Per the germline V gene, CDR1 is LNHNV and CDR2 is YYDKDF (reference sequence). CDR3 length: 17 residues. Deletions cut 5 bases from V and 6 bases from J, with 24 bases between. For the CDR3, the DNA is TGTGCCACCAGCCTTCTCGCCAGGCCCAACCGGGCGGATACGCAGTATTTT. As protein: CATSLLARPNRADTQYF.

This clonotype was detected once. The V call is TRBV5-1, the J call TRBJ1-5; 10 positions agree with TRBD1. Germline CDR1 is SGHRS and CDR2 is YFSETQ. V trimming: 2 bases; J trimming: 5 bases; junction bases outside the gene matches: 1. The CDR3 length is 14 residues. CDR3 residues: CASSLGTGDQPQHF. The CDR3 DNA follows: TGCGCCAGCAGCTTAGGGACAGGGGATCAGCCCCAGCATTTT.

This clonotype showed up just a few times. The rearrangement joins TRBV20-1 to TRBJ1-3; 7 positions match TRBD1. The V gene's germline CDR1 is DFQATT and CDR2 SNEGSKA (reference sequence). The CDR3 totals 17 residues. The J segment lost 2 bases and the V segment lost 0 bases, leaving 10 bases of the junction unmatched. This chain's CDR3 is CSARDPRTGFAGNTIYF. The CDR3 coding sequence is TGCAGTGCTAGAGATCCTAGGACAGGCTTCGCTGGAAACACCATATATTTT.

The V call is TRBV11-3, the J call TRBJ2-3, with unresolved D. Germline lookup yields CDR1 SGHNT and CDR2 YENEEA. This CDR3 has 14 residues. Trimming shortened V by 4 bases and J by 2 bases, and 10 bases separated the two germline ends. The CDR3 reads CASSSNGNTDTQYF. In DNA form, the CDR3 reads TGTGCCAGCAGCTCTAACGGAAACACAGATACGCAGTATTTT.

J is TRBJ1-1 and V is TRBV4-1; 7 bases are a match to TRBD1. The CDR3 covers 17 residues. CDR1 is MGHRA and CDR2 is YSYEKL in the germline V gene. The junction had 11 bases not matched to a gene; V was cut back by 4 bases and J by 0 bases. The CDR3 protein is CASSPRQGVVMNTEAFF. Written as DNA, the CDR3 is TGCGCCAGCAGCCCCCGACAGGGAGTAGTCATGAACACTGAAGCTTTCTTT.

The J gene is TRBJ1-6, the V gene TRBV6-5; D not certain. V lost 2 bases to trimming and J lost 0 bases, with 8 bases between them. Germline V lookup: CDR1 MNHEY, CDR2 SVGAGI. CDR3 length: 16 residues. CDR3 sequence: CASSYAGSSYNSPLHF. As DNA, the CDR3 is TGTGCCAGCAGTTACGCGGGGAGCTCCTATAATTCACCCCTCCACTTT.

V usage is TRBV12-5 and J usage is TRBJ2-3, with 11 bases fitting TRBD2. Trimming cost V 7 bases and J 3 bases; bases outside gene matches: 3. Germline V gives CDR1 LGHNT, CDR2 FRNRAP. CDR3 length: 14 amino acids. The CDR3 here is CASALAGVTDTQYF. The CDR3 nucleotides read TGTGCTAGTGCACTAGCGGGGGTGACAGATACGCAGTATTTT.

This clonotype came up a few times. The rearrangement links TRBV2 to TRBJ2-3; no reliable D call. This CDR3 spans 12 amino acids. V was clipped by 5 bases and J by 3 bases, with 6 bases between them. Germline CDR1 and CDR2: SNHLY and FYNNEI. CDR3 in amino acids: CASSRSTDTQYF. The CDR3 region has the DNA TGTGCCAGCAGTCGATCAACAGATACGCAGTATTTT.

There are a few counts of this clonotype. The CDR3 nucleotides are TGTGCCAGCAGTTCCTGGCTAGCGGGAGTCGAGCAGTACTTC. As protein: CASSSWLAGVEQYF. The chain uses TRBV12-3 or TRBV12-4 and TRBJ2-7, with 10 bases aligning to TRBD2. V shed 4 bases and J 6 bases; nucleotides not matched to a gene: 6. This CDR3 is 14 amino acids long.

The chain recombines TRBV20-1 with TRBJ1-2, with no clear D. V lost 6 bases and J lost 2, with 13 bases in between. The CDR3 covers 13 residues. Germline assignment: CDR1 DFQATT and CDR2 SNEGSKA (reference sequence). The CDR3 sequence is CSATLKPNYGYTF. The CDR3 nucleotides are TGCAGTGCGACTCTTAAACCCAACTATGGCTACACCTTC.

The rearrangement links TRBV7-2 to TRBJ2-5; D is possibly TRBD1 or TRBD2 (6 bases each). Looked up from germline, CDR1 is SGHTA and CDR2 is FQGNSA. V lost 3 bases to trimming and J lost 2 bases, with 13 bases between them. This CDR3 is 15 amino acids long. The CDR3 here is CASSLNGGVQETQYF. The CDR3 nucleotides are TGTGCCAGCAGCTTGAACGGGGGCGTTCAAGAGACCCAGTACTTC.

This clonotype appeared a few times. CDR3 sequence (DNA): TGTGCCAGTAGTCCTAGGGGCCTTAGCGGGGACACTACCGAGCAGTTCTTC. Protein sequence: CASSPRGLSGDTTEQFF. The genes are TRBV19 and TRBJ2-1; TRBD2 aligns across 8 bases. Germline V lookup: CDR1 LNHDA, CDR2 SQIVND (reference sequence). The CDR3 length is 17 residues. V was pared by 5 bases and J by 10 bases, with 19 bases of the junction left unmatched.

The rearrangement uses TRBV20-1 and TRBJ2-1; weak D call: TRBD2 (6 bases). Trimming took off 5 bases at V and 8 bases at J, with 16 bases between the two ends. The CDR3 length is 13 residues. Germline V gene sequence: CDR1 DFQATT, CDR2 SNEGSKA (reference sequence). The CDR3 loop is CSAPTRSIDEQFF. DNA for the CDR3: TGCAGTGCTCCGACTAGGTCCATCGATGAGCAGTTCTTC.

In this sample, this clonotype turned up a few times. The chain uses TRBV6-1 and TRBJ2-5, with D unresolved. Germline lookup yields CDR1 MNHNS and CDR2 SASEGT. The CDR3 is 11 residues long. V dropped 5 bases and J dropped 4 bases, with 5 bases sitting between them. CDR3 bases: TGTGCCAGCAGTCCGCTAGAGACCCAGTACTTC. Amino acids: CASSPLETQYF.

The CDR3 DNA is TGCGCCAGCAGCCAAGAGCCAGGGGGTAACTATGGCTACACCTTC. It yields the protein CASSQEPGGNYGYTF. The chain uses TRBV4-3 and TRBJ1-2; 7 bases map to TRBD1. The length of the CDR3 is 15 residues. The germline CDR1 and CDR2 sequences are LGHNA and YSLEER. V shed 0 bases and J 1 base; nucleotides not matched to a gene: 2.

A few counts support this clonotype. The V call is TRBV15, the J call TRBJ2-7, with 11 nucleotides matching TRBD2. This CDR3 has 14 residues. Per the germline V gene, CDR1 is LNHNV and CDR2 is YYDKDF (reference sequence). V dropped 3 bases and J dropped 3; count of bases not matched to a gene: 1. CDR3: CATSRTSGIYEQYF. The CDR3, as DNA: TGTGCCACCAGCAGGACTAGCGGGATCTACGAGCAGTACTTC.

The chain has TRBV7-9 and TRBJ1-4; 10 bases are a match to TRBD1. The CDR3 is 16 amino acids. J was trimmed by 1 base and V by 5 bases; bases with no gene match: 4. Germline lookup yields CDR1 SEHNR and CDR2 FQNEAQ (reference sequence). This CDR3 is CASSPRTGGTNEKLFF. The CDR3 DNA follows: TGTGCCAGCAGCCCCAGGACAGGGGGAACTAATGAAAAACTGTTTTTT.

The chain is built from TRBV25-1 and TRBJ2-1; D is ambiguous. CDR1 is MGHDK and CDR2 is SYGVNS in the germline V gene. V gave up 3 bases and J gave up 3 bases, with 12 bases separating them. CDR3 length: 15 amino acids. The CDR3 spells CASSDAAQLYNEQFF. CDR3 DNA: TGTGCCAGCAGTGATGCGGCACAGCTCTACAATGAGCAGTTCTTC.

This clonotype was detected a few times. The V call is TRBV25-1, the J call TRBJ2-7; D is uncertain. Looked up from germline, CDR1 is MGHDK and CDR2 is SYGVNS. The CDR3 contains 12 residues. The germline V and J ends were trimmed by 3 bases and 5 bases, with 8 bases remaining between them. This chain's CDR3 is CASSEFSHEQYF. DNA for the CDR3: TGTGCCAGCAGTGAGTTTTCTCACGAGCAGTACTTC.